Listed here are 17 T cell receptor beta chains from one sample, sequenced in a study of identical twins. A single record per CDR3 protein comes from TCRdb applying MiXCR to the 5' RACE reads. The table has over 200,000 distinct CDR3 sequences, roughly 10% seen once. The sequencing input was memory T cells sorted from blood. Source of these receptors: a man aged 45-65 years in good health.

The V gene is TRBV6-5, the J gene TRBJ1-5; D may be TRBD1 (6 bases). Germline V gene data show CDR1 as MNHEY and CDR2 as SVGAGI. V was cut by 4 bases and J by 5 bases, with 12 bases left in between. This CDR3 spans 14 amino acids. This chain's CDR3 is CASSWGPRDQPQHF. The CDR3, as DNA: TGTGCCAGCAGTTGGGGGCCCCGAGATCAGCCCCAGCATTTT.

This clonotype was observed a few times. The rearrangement links TRBV7-2 to TRBJ1-6; maybe TRBD1 (6 bases). V dropped 2 bases and J dropped 10 bases, with 12 bases sitting between them. Germline CDR1 is SGHTA and CDR2 is FQGNSA. This CDR3 contains 14 residues. The CDR3 region has the DNA TGTGCCAGCAGCTTATTAAGGGGGGAATCACCCCTCCACTTT. This codes for CASSLLRGESPLHF.

This clonotype was counted between two and nine times. V usage is TRBV5-4 and J usage is TRBJ2-7; D call uncertain. Germline-derived CDR1 and CDR2 are SGHNT and YYREEE (reference sequence). Trimming left V 0 bases short and J 0 bases short, with 13 bases between. The CDR3 length is 16 residues. CDR3: CASSLDRADGSYEQYF. DNA for the CDR3: TGTGCCAGCAGCTTGGATCGGGCGGACGGCTCCTACGAGCAGTACTTC.

This clonotype was observed a handful of times. V gene TRBV19 combines with J gene TRBJ1-6; 11 bases align to TRBD1. The V gene end was trimmed by 10 bases and the J gene end by 10 bases; junction bases not matched to a gene: 9. Germline V gives CDR1 LNHDA, CDR2 SQIVND (reference sequence). This CDR3 region has 14 residues. The DNA for the CDR3 is TGTGCCACTAGCCCCGGGACAGGGGGATCACCCCTCCACTTT. This gives the protein CATSPGTGGSPLHF. The complete variable domain, with remaining parts taken from reference TRBV19 and TRBJ1-6, reads DGGITQSPKYLFRKEGQNVTLSCEQNLNHDAMYWYRQDPGQGLRLIYYSQIVNDFQKGDIAEGYSVSREKKESFPLTVTSAQKNPTAFYLCATSPGTGGSPLHFGNGTRLTVT.

In this sample, this clonotype turned up many times. V and J are TRBV6-5 and TRBJ1-5, with D tentatively TRBD1 (6 bases). V was shortened by 4 bases and J by 4 bases, with 17 bases between the two germline ends. There are 16 residues in the CDR3. Germline CDR1 MNHEY, CDR2 SVGAGI. The CDR3, as DNA: TGTGCCAGCAGTTCCGAGACAGGAGCCCGGAATCAGCCCCAGCATTTT. This encodes CASSSETGARNQPQHF.

This clonotype was recorded many times. V is TRBV9 and J is TRBJ1-2; 7 bases match TRBD1. CDR3 length: 13 residues. Unmatched junction bases numbered 3, after V lost 0 bases and J lost 7 bases. The germline V gene has CDR1 SGDLS and CDR2 YYNGEE. The CDR3 here is CASSVEGAGGYTF. In DNA form, the CDR3 reads TGTGCCAGCAGCGTAGAGGGGGCCGGTGGCTACACCTTC. The full variable domain, completed using reference TRBV9 and TRBJ1-2, is DSGVTQTPKHLITATGQRVTLRCSPRSGDLSVYWYQQSLDQGLQFLIQYYNGEERAKGNILERFSAQQFPDLHSELNLSSLELGDSALYFCASSVEGAGGYTFGSGTRLTVV.

This clonotype has at least ten counts. The rearrangement links TRBV18 to TRBJ2-3, with no clear D. Trimming took off 2 bases at V and 6 bases at J, with 12 bases between the two ends. The CDR3 is 14 amino acids. The germline CDR1 and CDR2 sequences are KGHSH and LQKENI. The CDR3 protein is CASSPSTRVDTQYF. The CDR3 bases are TGTGCCAGCTCACCAAGCACAAGGGTCGATACGCAGTATTTT.

This clonotype was observed a few times. The V call is TRBV5-1, the J call TRBJ2-5; a possible D gene is TRBD2 (6 bases). The CDR3 is 14 residues long. V was cut by 3 bases and J by 5 bases, with 14 bases left in between. Germline CDR1 is SGHRS and CDR2 is YFSETQ. The CDR3 bases are TGCGCCAGCAGCTGGAAGGACGGGGGTGAGACCCAGTACTTC. It translates to CASSWKDGGETQYF.

The rearrangement joins TRBV5-5 to TRBJ2-4; a possible D gene is TRBD2 (5 bases). Trimming cost V 3 bases and J 0 bases, with 10 bases left between them. The CDR3 is made up of 15 amino acids. CDR1 is SGHKS, CDR2 YYEKEE, per germline (reference sequence). The CDR3 reads CASSSRTEAKNIQYF. In DNA, the CDR3 is TGTGCCAGCAGCTCACGGACTGAAGCCAAAAACATTCAGTACTTC.

The sample holds many counts of this clonotype. The rearrangement joins TRBV7-2 to TRBJ2-7, with no clear D. The CDR3 consists of 14 residues. With 5 bases removed from V and 0 bases from J, the gap between germline ends came to 11 bases. The germline V gene encodes CDR1 SGHTA and CDR2 FQGNSA. The CDR3 reads CASSIGFHSYEQYF. DNA for the CDR3: TGTGCCAGCAGCATCGGATTTCACTCCTACGAGCAGTACTTC.

This clonotype was recorded at least ten times. The chain employs TRBV7-6 and TRBJ2-1, with TRBD2 matching over 7 bases. The germline CDR1 and CDR2 sequences are SGHVS and FNYEAQ. CDR3 length: 16 amino acids. V trimming: 5 bases; J trimming: 3 bases; junction bases outside the gene matches: 10. CDR3 DNA: TGTGCCAGCAGCCCTCGGGCTAGCGGATTCTACAATGAGCAGTTCTTC. Translating gives CASSPRASGFYNEQFF.

The sample holds many counts of this clonotype. The chain carries TRBV4-3 and TRBJ1-4; D is undetermined. V was cut by 4 bases and J by 2 bases, with 8 bases left in between. The CDR3 contains 14 residues. CDR1 LGHNA and CDR2 YSLEER come from the germline V gene. CDR3 sequence (DNA): TGCGCCAGCAGCCCCGGACTGACTAATGAAAAACTGTTTTTT. It encodes CASSPGLTNEKLFF.

This clonotype was picked up many times. This chain connects TRBV5-1 to TRBJ1-1; TRBD1 is a possible D gene (5 bases). The CDR3 runs to 12 residues. The germline gives CDR1 SGHRS, CDR2 YFSETQ. V shed 5 bases and J shed 6 bases, with 11 bases lying between them. Written as DNA, the CDR3 is TGCGCCAGCAGGGGAGGGACTCCTGAAGCTTTCTTT. Translated, it gives CASRGGTPEAFF.

In the case of this clonotype: Germline is not matched at one junction end, which may reflect a read error. The chain combines TRBV5-1 with TRBJ2-3; D gene ambiguous. The CDR3 spans 14 residues. From germline, CDR1 is SGHRS and CDR2 YFSETQ. The CDR3 nucleotides read TGCGTCAGCAGCTCTACTGCGGCCACAGATACGCAGTATTTT. Translation gives CVSSSTAATDTQYF.

This clonotype was observed at least ten times. The CDR3 bases are TGTGCCAGCAGCTTCGCGGGGGGTCCCTCCTACGAGCAGTACTTC. Translated: CASSFAGGPSYEQYF. The gene calls are TRBV7-2 and TRBJ2-7; the match to TRBD2 covers 8 bases. Germline V gene sequence: CDR1 SGHTA, CDR2 FQGNSA. The V gene end was trimmed by 3 bases and the J gene end by 0 bases; junction bases not matched to a gene: 4. This CDR3 has 15 residues.

This rearrangement joins TRBV29-1 to TRBJ2-7; D gene ambiguous. Germline CDR1 is SQVTM and CDR2 is ANQGSEA. The V end was cut by 0 bases, the J end by 0 bases, with 12 bases between. There are 15 residues in the CDR3. This chain's CDR3 is CSVEDPYLSSYEQYF. The DNA for the CDR3 is TGCAGCGTTGAAGATCCCTACTTAAGCTCCTACGAGCAGTACTTC.

The rearrangement joins TRBV7-9 to TRBJ2-1; D ambiguous. The V and J ends lost 7 bases and 8 bases respectively, with 15 bases between them. The CDR3 contains 13 residues. Germline V gene lookup returns CDR1 SEHNR and CDR2 FQNEAQ (reference sequence). In nucleotides, the CDR3 is TGTGCCAGCACCCCCACAACGGTGTATGAGCAGTTCTTC. It codes for CASTPTTVYEQFF.